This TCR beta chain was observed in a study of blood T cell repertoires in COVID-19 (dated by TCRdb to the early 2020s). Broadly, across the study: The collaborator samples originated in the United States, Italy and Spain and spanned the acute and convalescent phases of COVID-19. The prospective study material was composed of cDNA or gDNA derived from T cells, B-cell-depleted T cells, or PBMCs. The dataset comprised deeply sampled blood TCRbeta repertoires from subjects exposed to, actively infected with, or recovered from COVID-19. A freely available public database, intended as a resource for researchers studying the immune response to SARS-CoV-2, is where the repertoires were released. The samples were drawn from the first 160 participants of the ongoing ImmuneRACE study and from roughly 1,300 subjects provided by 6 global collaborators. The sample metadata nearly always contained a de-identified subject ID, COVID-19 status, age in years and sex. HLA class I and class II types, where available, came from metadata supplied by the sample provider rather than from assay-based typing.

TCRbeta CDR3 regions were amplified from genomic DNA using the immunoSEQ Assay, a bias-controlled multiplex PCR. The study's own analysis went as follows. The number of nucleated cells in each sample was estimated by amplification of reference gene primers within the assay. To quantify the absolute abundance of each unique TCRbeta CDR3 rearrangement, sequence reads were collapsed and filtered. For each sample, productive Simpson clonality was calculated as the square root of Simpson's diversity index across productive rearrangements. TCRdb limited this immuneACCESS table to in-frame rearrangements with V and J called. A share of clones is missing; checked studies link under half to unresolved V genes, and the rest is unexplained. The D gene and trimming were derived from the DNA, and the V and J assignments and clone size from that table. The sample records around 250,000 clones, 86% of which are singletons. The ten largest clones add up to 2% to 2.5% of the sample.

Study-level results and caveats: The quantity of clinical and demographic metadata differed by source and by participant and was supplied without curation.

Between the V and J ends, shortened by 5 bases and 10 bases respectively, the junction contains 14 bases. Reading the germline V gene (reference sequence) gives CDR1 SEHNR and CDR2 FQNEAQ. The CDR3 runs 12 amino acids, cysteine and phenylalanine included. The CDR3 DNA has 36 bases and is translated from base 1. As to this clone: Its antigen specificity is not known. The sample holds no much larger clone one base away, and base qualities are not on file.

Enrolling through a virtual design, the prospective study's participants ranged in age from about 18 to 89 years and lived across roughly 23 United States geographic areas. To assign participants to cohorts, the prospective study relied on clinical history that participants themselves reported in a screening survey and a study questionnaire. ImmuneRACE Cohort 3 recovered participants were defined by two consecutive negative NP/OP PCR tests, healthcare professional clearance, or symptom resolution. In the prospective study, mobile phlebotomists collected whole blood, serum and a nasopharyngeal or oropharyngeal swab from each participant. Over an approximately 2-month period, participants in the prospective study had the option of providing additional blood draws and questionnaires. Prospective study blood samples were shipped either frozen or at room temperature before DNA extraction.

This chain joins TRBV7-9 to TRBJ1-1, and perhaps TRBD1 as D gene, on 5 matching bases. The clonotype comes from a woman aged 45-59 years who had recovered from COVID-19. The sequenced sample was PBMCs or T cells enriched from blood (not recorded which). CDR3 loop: CASSRQGYRAFF. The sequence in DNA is TGTGCCAGCAGCCGGCAGGGTTATCGAGCTTTCTTT.